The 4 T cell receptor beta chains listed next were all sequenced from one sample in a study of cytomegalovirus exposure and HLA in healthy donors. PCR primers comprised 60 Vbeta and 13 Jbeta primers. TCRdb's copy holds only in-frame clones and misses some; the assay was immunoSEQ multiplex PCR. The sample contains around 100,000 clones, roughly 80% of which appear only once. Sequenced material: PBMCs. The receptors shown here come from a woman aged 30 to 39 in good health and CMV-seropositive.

The CDR3 region has the DNA TGTGCCAGTAGTCACGCCGGGACTAGCGGGAGGGTGGGGGAGTTCTTC. It encodes CASSHAGTSGRVGEFF. V usage is TRBV19 and J usage is TRBJ2-1, with 16 bases that match TRBD2. The CDR3 runs to 16 residues. Germline CDR1 and CDR2: LNHDA and SQIVND (reference sequence). J was trimmed by 14 bases and V by 5 bases; bases with no gene match: 12.

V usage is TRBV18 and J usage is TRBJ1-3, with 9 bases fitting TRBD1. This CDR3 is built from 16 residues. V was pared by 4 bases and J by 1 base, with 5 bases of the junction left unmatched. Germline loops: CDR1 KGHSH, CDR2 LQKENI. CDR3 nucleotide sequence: TGTGCCAGCTCACTGTCCGGGACAGGGTCTGGAAACACCATATATTTT. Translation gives CASSLSGTGSGNTIYF.

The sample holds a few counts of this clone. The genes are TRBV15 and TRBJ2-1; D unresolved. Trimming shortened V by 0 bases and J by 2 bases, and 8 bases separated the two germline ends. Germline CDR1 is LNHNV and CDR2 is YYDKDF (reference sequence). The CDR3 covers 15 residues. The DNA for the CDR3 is TGTGCCACCAGCAGAGATGCGTCGGCCTACAATGAGCAGTTCTTC. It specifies CATSRDASAYNEQFF.

This chain's CDR3 is CASSSAAGTSTDTQYF. The CDR3 DNA reads TGTGCCAGCAGTTCAGCTGCGGGGACTAGCACAGATACGCAGTATTTT. The V call is TRBV6-5, the J call TRBJ2-3; D might be TRBD2 (6 bases). CDR1 MNHEY and CDR2 SVGAGI come from the germline V gene. The CDR3 is made up of 16 amino acids. V lost 4 bases and J 0 bases, leaving 14 bases between the germline ends.